This TCR beta chain is from a study of shared clonotypes between healthy human individuals. Profiled with immunoSEQ multiplex PCR; TCRdb holds only in-frame clones, not every one. The data show approximately 510,000 clones, around 79% seen once. Worth noting for this clone: With only one base between it and a far larger clone, this is likely a read error.

Looked up from germline, CDR1 is SGHDT and CDR2 is YYEEEE. This CDR3 is built from 13 residues. Unmatched junction bases numbered 2, after V lost 3 bases and J lost 6 bases. What was sequenced was PBMCs. The sequence was collected from a woman aged 40 to 50 in good health. Some clones in this sample may be carry-over from other donors' samples. This rearrangement joins TRBV5-6 to TRBJ2-1, with 8 bases matching TRBD2. CDR3 in DNA: TGTGCCAGCAGCTCGGGACTAGGCAATGAGCAGTTCTTC. This gives the protein CASSSGLGNEQFF.